This TCR beta chain was captured in a study of cytomegalovirus exposure and HLA in healthy donors. Whole-study results and caveats: The dataset shows that most TCR sequences were rare, while some public TCRs occurred in many donors. The study designated 150 to 200 TCR beta chains cytomegalovirus-associated. A few chains tied to CMV proved CMV antigen-specific in vitro.

The CDR3 totals 19 residues. As regards this clone: Its antigen is currently unknown.

The data were produced by immunoSEQ multiplex PCR, yet TCRdb's version contains in-frame clones alone and is incomplete. This repertoire shows approximately 97,000 clones, about 94% found once; its top ten account for around 0.85%. The sequence derives from a young woman in good health and CMV-seronegative. The chain is built from TRBV21-1 and TRBJ2-7; the listed D gene, TRBD2, was not tested against the DNA. TRBV21-1 is termed a pseudogene. Sequenced sample: PBMCs. The CDR3 bases are TGTGCCAGCAGCGAATATTCTGCTAGCGGGGAGTTAGAAACCTACGAGCAGTACTTC. Its protein is CASSEYSASGELETYEQYF.